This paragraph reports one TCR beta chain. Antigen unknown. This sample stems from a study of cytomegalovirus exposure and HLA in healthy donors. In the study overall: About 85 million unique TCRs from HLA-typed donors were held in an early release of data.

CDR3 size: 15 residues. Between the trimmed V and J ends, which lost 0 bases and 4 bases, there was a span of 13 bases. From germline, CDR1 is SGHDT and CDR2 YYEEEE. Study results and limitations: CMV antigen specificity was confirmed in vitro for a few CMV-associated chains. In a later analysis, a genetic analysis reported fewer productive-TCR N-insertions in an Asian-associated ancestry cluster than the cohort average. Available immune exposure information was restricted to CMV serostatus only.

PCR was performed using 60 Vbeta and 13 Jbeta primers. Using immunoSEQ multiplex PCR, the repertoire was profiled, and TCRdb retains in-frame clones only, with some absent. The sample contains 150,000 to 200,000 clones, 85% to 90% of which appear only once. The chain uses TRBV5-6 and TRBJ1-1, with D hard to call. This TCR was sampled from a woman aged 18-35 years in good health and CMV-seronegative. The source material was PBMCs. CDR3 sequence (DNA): TGTGCCAGCAGCTTGGGTGAGGGAATGAGCACTGAAGCTTTCTTT. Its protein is CASSLGEGMSTEAFF. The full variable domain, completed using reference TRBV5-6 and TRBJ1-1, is DAGVTQSPTHLIKTRGQQVTLRCSPKSGHDTVSWYQQALGQGPQFIFQYYEEEERQRGNFPDRFSGHQFPNYSSELNVNALLLGDSALYLCASSLGEGMSTEAFFGQGTRLTVV.